This TCR beta chain was identified in a study of shared clonotypes between healthy human individuals. Study at large: Ranging from 18 to 49 in age, donors were two women and a few men. Notes on the study in general: The low donor count limited represented genetic and exposure-history diversity. How much donors shared clonotypes was expected to be affected by sequencing depth.

As to this clone: The antigen is unknown.

V was clipped by 2 bases and J by 7 bases, with 19 bases between them. The CDR3 runs 16 residues. The germline gives CDR1 SGDLS, CDR2 YYNGEE. Produced via immunoSEQ multiplex PCR; TCRdb's table is partial and in-frame only. Among 1.6 million or so clones listed, around 95% were seen once. Sequencing was performed on naive CD4+ T cells sorted from blood. Subset indicated: CD45RA+ positively selected. The sequence was obtained from a man aged 25-40 years in good health. The chain joins TRBV9 to TRBJ2-1, with D maybe TRBD2 (5 bases). CDR3 protein: CASSVGSGAWRNEQFF. The CDR3 nucleotides are TGTGCCAGCAGCGTCGGAAGCGGAGCCTGGAGGAATGAGCAGTTCTTC.